This entry describes one T cell receptor (beta chain). Its antigen remains unknown. Investigators isolated RNA and reverse transcribed it into cDNA to act as the sequencing template. Produced via immunoSEQ multiplex PCR; TCRdb's table is partial and in-frame only. This sample has about 150,000 clones, with about three fifths found just once. This entry is derived from a study of CD8+ T cells in alopecia areata. Study results and limitations: Especially in alopecia totalis/universalis, lesional scalp showed greater clonality than normal scalp did. Besides other cells, scalp samples also yield sequences of resident alphabeta T cells from normal skin. Although TCR sharing was seen in mice, sharing across patients was less clear, possibly for HLA-related reasons.

Germline CDR1 is SQVTM and CDR2 is ANQGSEA. There are 10 residues in the CDR3. Deletions cut 5 bases from V and 3 bases from J, with 3 bases between. Sorting separated CD4+ and CD8+ T cells out of PBMCs. The material sequenced was CD4+ T cells sorted from blood. The chain recombines TRBV29-1 with TRBJ2-3; D is unresolved. This clonotype was sampled from a human donor in good health. DNA of the CDR3: TGCAGCGTTAAAACAGATACGCAGTATTTT. Protein: CSVKTDTQYF.